Listed here is a single T cell receptor (beta chain). From germline, CDR1 is SGHVS and CDR2 FQNEAQ. V lost 2 bases and J lost 4, with 6 bases in between. The CDR3 covers 13 residues. These data come from a study of blood T cell repertoires in COVID-19. For the study at large: Samples of COVID-19 (acute and convalescent) were obtained from the United States, Italy and Spain.

As originally analysed: Reference gene primer amplification in the assay estimated nucleated cell counts. Sequencing was performed with immunoSEQ multiplex PCR; in TCRdb, only in-frame clones are kept and a portion is missing. V, J and clone size are those of that table, while D and trimming were read from the DNA. The table lists 380,000 or so clones, 75% to 90% of them singletons. The rearrangement joins TRBV7-8 to TRBJ1-5; D uncertain. The receptor was derived from a woman aged 55-70 years with COVID-19, enrolled during active disease. The sequencing sample was made of peripheral blood. The CDR3 coding sequence is TGTGCCAGCAGCTTAACCAGTAATCAGCCCCAGCATTTT. This translates into CASSLTSNQPQHF.